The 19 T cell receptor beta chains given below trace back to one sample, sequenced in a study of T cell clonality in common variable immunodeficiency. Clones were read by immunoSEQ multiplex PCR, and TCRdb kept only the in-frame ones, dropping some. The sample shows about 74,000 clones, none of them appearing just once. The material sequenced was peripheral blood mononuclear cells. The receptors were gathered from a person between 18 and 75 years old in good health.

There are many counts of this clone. The CDR3 sequence is CSARPRVQGTPYEQYF. The CDR3 DNA, read in part, is TGCAGTGCTAGACCAAGGGTGCAGGGGACCCCCTACGAG. V gene TRBV20-1 combines with J gene TRBJ2-7; perhaps TRBD1 as D (6 bases). The read halts 3 residues ahead of the CDR3 end, with the missing end drawn from the germline J gene. CDR3 length: 16 residues. The germline V and J ends were trimmed by 2 bases and 2 bases, with 19 bases remaining between them. The V gene's germline CDR1 is DFQATT and CDR2 SNEGSKA (reference sequence).

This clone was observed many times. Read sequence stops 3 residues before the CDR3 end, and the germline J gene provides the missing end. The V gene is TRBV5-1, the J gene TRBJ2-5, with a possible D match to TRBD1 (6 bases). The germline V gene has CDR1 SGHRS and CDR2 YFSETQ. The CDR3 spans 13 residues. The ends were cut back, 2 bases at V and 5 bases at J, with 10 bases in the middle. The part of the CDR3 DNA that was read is TGCGCCAGCAGCTTCTCAGGGGACGAGACC. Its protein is CASSFSGDET. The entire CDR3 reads CASSFSGDETQYF.

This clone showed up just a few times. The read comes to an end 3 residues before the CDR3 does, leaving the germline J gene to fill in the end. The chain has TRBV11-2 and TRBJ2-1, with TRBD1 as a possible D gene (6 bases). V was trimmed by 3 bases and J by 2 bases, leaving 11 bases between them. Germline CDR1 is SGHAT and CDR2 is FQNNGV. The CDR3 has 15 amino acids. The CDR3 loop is CASSLKRDTYNEQFF. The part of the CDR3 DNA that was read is TGTGCCAGCAGCTTGAAACGGGACACCTACAATGAG.

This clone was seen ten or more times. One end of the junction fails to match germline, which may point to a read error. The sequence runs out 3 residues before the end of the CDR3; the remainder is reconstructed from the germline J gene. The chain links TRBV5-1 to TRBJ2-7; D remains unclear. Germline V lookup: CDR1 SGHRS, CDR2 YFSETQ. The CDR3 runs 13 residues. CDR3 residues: CASRLDRAYEQYF. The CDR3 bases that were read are TGCGCCAGCCGCTTGGATCGGGCCTACGAG.

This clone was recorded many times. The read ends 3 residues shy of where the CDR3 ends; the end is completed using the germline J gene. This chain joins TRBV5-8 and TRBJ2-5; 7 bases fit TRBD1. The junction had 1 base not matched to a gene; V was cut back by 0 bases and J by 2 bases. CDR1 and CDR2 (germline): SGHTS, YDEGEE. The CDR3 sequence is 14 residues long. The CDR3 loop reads CASSLDRGQETQYF. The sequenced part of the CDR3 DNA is TGTGCCAGCAGCTTGGACAGGGGTCAAGAGACC.

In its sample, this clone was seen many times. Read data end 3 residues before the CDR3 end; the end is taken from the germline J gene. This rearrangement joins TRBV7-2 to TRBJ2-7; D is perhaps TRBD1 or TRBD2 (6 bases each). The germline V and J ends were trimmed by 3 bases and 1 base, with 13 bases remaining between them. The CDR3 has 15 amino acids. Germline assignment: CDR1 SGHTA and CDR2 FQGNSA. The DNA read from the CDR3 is TGTGCCAGCAGCTTCGCGGAGGGGACATCCTACGAG. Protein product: CASSFAEGTSYE. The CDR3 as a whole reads CASSFAEGTSYEQYF.

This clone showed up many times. The CDR3 spells CASEGKVTEAFF. The CDR3 bases that were read are TGTGCCTCAGAGGGGAAGGTAACTGAA. The gene calls are TRBV30 and TRBJ1-1; perhaps TRBD1 as D (5 bases). The read finishes 3 residues shy of the CDR3 end, and the germline J gene is used to complete it. The CDR3 spans 12 residues. V dropped 7 bases and J dropped 5 bases, with 14 bases sitting between them. From germline, CDR1 is GTSNPN and CDR2 SVGIG (reference sequence).

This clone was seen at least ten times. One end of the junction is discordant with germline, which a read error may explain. The CDR3 bases that were read are TGCGCCAGCAGCCAAGACGACAGCGAACTCTACGAG. Protein: CASSQDDSELYE. The entire CDR3 protein is CASSQDDSELYEQYF. This chain connects TRBV4-2 to TRBJ2-7, with D maybe TRBD1 (5 bases). The read halts 3 residues ahead of the CDR3 end, with the missing end drawn from the germline J gene. The CDR3 is 15 residues long. Germline assignment: CDR1 LGHNA and CDR2 YNFKEQ.

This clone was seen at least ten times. The CDR3 region is CASSLYRDSSYEQYF. The sequenced CDR3 bases are TGTGCCAGCAGCCTTTACCGGGACAGCTCCTACGAG. V gene TRBV11-2 combines with J gene TRBJ2-7, with 7 positions matching TRBD1. The CDR3 end is not reached by the read, which stops 3 residues before it; the germline J gene fills it in. CDR1 and CDR2 (germline): SGHAT, FQNNGV. Losses at the gene ends were 5 bases for V and 0 bases for J; bases not matched to a gene: 7. The CDR3 consists of 15 residues.

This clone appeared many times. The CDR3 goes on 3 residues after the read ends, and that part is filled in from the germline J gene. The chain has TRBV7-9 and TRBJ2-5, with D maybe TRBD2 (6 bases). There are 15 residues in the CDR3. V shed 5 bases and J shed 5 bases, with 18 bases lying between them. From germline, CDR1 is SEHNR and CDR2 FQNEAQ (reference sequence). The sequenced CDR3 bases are TGTGCCAGCAGCGCCCCCGGGGAGGTCCCTGAGACC. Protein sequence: CASSAPGEVPET. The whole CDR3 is CASSAPGEVPETQYF.

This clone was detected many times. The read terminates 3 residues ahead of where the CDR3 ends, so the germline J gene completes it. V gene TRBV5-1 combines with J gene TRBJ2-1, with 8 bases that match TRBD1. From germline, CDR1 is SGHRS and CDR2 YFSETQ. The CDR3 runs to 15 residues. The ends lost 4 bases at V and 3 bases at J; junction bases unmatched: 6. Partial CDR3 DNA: TGCGCCAGCAGCCAGACAGGGGACGGCTACAATGAG. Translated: CASSQTGDGYNE. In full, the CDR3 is CASSQTGDGYNEQFF.

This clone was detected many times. The CDR3 sequence: CASSFNQGSYEQYF. The CDR3 bases that were read are TGTGCCAGCAGCTTTAATCAGGGGTCCTACGAG. The rearrangement uses TRBV5-6 and TRBJ2-7; maybe TRBD1 (6 bases). The read ends 3 residues early relative to the CDR3; the germline J gene fills the gap. V was clipped by 2 bases and J by 1 base, with 10 bases between them. This CDR3 has 14 amino acids. Germline V gene lookup returns CDR1 SGHDT and CDR2 YYEEEE.

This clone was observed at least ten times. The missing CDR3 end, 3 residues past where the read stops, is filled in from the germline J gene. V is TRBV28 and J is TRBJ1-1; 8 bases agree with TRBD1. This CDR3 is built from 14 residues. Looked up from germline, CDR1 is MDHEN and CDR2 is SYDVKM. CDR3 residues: CASRGTQGGSEAFF. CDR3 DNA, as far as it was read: TGTGCCAGCAGGGGAACACAGGGGGGCTCCGAA. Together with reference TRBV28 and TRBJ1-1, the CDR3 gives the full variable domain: DVKVTQSSRYLVKRTGEKVFLECVQDMDHENMFWYRQDPGLGLRLIYFSYDVKMKEKGDIPEGYSVSREKKERFSLILESASTNQTSMYLCASRGTQGGSEAFFGQGTRLTVV.

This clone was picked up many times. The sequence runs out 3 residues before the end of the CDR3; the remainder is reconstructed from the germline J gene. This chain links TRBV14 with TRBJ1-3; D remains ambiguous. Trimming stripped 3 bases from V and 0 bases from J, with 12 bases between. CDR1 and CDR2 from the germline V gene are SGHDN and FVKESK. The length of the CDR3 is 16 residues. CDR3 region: CASSHAGMSSGNTIYF. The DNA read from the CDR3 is TGTGCCAGCAGCCACGCGGGAATGAGCTCTGGAAACACC.

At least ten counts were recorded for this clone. CDR3 DNA (partial): TGTGCCAGCAGTCTCTCTAGCGGGAATAATGAG. Its translation is CASSLSSGNNE. The whole CDR3 protein reads CASSLSSGNNEQFF. The rearrangement links TRBV28 to TRBJ2-1; 9 bases are a match to TRBD2. The CDR3 end falls 3 residues outside the read, so it is completed with the germline J gene. Germline lookup yields CDR1 MDHEN and CDR2 SYDVKM. The CDR3 runs to 14 residues. Germline trimming cut 5 bases from V and 7 bases from J; bases unmatched to any gene: 6.

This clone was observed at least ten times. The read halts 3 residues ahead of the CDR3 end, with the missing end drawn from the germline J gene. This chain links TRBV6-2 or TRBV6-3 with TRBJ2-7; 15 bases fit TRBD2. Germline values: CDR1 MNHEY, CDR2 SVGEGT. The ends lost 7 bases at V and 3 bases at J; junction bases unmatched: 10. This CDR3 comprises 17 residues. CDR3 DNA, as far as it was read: TGTGCCAGCACCTCCCGGACTAGCGGGGGGGGCAACTACGAG. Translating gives CASTSRTSGGGNYE. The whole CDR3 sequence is CASTSRTSGGGNYEQYF.

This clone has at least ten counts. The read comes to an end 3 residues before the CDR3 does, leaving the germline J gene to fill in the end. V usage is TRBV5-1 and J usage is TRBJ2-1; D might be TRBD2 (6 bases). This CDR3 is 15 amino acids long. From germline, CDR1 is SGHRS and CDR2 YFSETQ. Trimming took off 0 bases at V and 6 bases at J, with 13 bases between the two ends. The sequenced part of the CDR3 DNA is TGCGCCAGCAGCTTGGATGGCGGGAAAACCAATGAG. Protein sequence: CASSLDGGKTNE. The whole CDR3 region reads CASSLDGGKTNEQFF.

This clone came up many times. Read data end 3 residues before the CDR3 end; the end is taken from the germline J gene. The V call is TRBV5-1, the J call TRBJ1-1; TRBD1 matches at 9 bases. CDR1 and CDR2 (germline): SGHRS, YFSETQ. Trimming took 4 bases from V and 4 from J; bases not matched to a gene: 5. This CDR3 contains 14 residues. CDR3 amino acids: CASSPGTGSTEAFF. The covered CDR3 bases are TGCGCCAGCAGCCCAGGGACAGGGAGCACTGAA.

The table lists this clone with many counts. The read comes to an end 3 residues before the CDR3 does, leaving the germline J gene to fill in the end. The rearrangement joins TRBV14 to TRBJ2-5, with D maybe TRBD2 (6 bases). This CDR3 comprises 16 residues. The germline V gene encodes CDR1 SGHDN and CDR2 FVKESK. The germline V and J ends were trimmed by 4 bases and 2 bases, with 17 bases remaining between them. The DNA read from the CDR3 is TGTGCCAGCAGCCGATTAAGCGGGTTCACTCAAGAGACC. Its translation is CASSRLSGFTQET. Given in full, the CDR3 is CASSRLSGFTQETQYF.